What follows is one T cell receptor (beta chain) and its context. It has no known antigen specificity. Qualities for individual bases were not recorded, and no much larger clone is one base off. This entry comes from a study of T cell responses to AZD1222 COVID-19 vaccine listed by TCRdb under 2021. For the study in its entirety: AZD1222 recipients whose second dose came at about 4 weeks and those whose second dose came at about 12 weeks were combined into one group, since spike-specific TCR depth and breadth did not differ between the two schedules. A total of 233 trial participants underwent TCR sequencing, of whom 200 to 220 had received two doses of AZD1222 and about 25 had received two doses of the MenACWY control vaccine. Trial participants were enrolled by age into 18-55, 56-69 and 70-plus year subgroups, with roughly 160, 29 and 62 TCR-sequenced participants respectively. What the work shows at the level of the full study, not this receptor alone: The 56-69-year group was small, and its depth increase did not reach significance, likely because of low power. Conclusions about previously exposed vaccinees were limited because only a handful of AZD1222 recipients were SARS-CoV-2 seropositive at baseline. CD4 TCRs associated with the vaccine covered the entire spike protein, and the dominant responses were in regions 160-218 and 743-854. Participants were mostly white British, with more females than males. The authors suggested clonal diversity may have been underestimated. Spike-specific TCR breadth and depth rose significantly after two AZD1222 doses compared with day 0 and with MenACWY recipients. Epitopes outside the regions mutated in the B.1.351 and B.1.1.7 variants were reportedly recognized by nearly half of the unique spike-specific TCRs. Because no day 14 peak-response samples were available, the repertoires could be characterized only after the peak T cell response.

The CDR3 regions of human TCRbeta chains were analyzed by immunosequencing. Turning to the authors' computational methods: TCRs in the repertoires were matched against a reference library of SARS-CoV-2-specific TCRs that had been generated with the MIRA antigen-specificity platform. Breadth meant the fraction of unique TCRs that were SARS-CoV-2-associated, whereas depth meant the fraction of total T cells that were SARS-CoV-2-associated. Using the MIRA data, each spike-specific TCR was assigned both to the spike region to which the TCR was reactive and to a CD4 or CD8 class. Log10-transformed breadth and depth values were compared by one-way ANOVA with Sidak's multiple comparisons tests. TCRdb re-hosts the immuneACCESS table, in-frame sequences only. Its copies lack some clones; in the studies checked, an unresolved V gene accounts for under half of them, and the cause for the rest is not known. For V, J and clone size, that table is used; D and trimming come from the DNA. The sample yields more than 130,000 clones; approximately 90% were counted once. The top ten clonotypes cover about 3.5% of the sample.

Counted from cysteine to phenylalanine, this CDR3 has 15 amino acids. Only the CDR3 DNA stays, 45 bases, in frame from base 1. Reading the germline V gene (reference sequence) gives CDR1 LNHDA and CDR2 SQIVND. V has 4 bases trimmed and J has 3 bases trimmed; junction bases matching no gene number 5. The time point tag for this specimen amounts to: baseline before first vaccination. Samples from vaccinated people were obtained from the UK trials COV001 and COV002, which included a single-blind randomized controlled phase 2/3 trial of AZD1222 (ChAdOx1 nCoV-19) in healthy adults. For TCRbeta chain sequencing, PBMC samples from trial participants were taken at day 0 and at day 28 after the second dose.

Sequencing used peripheral blood, obtained on day 0 of AZD1222 vaccination. The V gene is TRBV19 and the J gene is TRBJ2-5; TRBD2 aligns with 10 central bases. The TCR sequence derives from an adult in good health. At the DNA level, the sequence is TGTGCCAGTAGTACGCGGACTAGCGGCAAAGAGACCCAGTACTTC. Its protein reads: CASSTRTSGKETQYF.